The clone carrying this T cell receptor (beta chain) occurred a few times. The data were taken from a study of neoadjuvant anti-PD-1 for oral cavity cancer. From germline, CDR1 is MNHEY and CDR2 SMNVEV (reference sequence). Trimming left V 5 bases short and J 0 bases short, with 4 bases between. This CDR3 spans 13 amino acids. Most tumor samples had 4 to 6 ug input DNA in two replicates. Clones were sequenced by immunoSEQ multiplex PCR, and TCRdb holds only the in-frame ones, with some missing. The repertoire consists of approximately 1,500 clones, with roughly 55% occurring once and the leading ten covering approximately 18%. Documented time point: after neoadjuvant nivolumab, at surgical resection.

This sample comprised tumor tissue, obtained after nivolumab (anti-PD-1) treatment. The genes are TRBV27 and TRBJ2-2; D is undetermined. This clonotype was obtained from a person aged 40 to 85 with oral cavity squamous cell carcinoma. In DNA form, the CDR3 reads TGTGCCAGCAGTCCCGCGAACACCGGGGAGCTGTTTTTT. Its protein product is CASSPANTGELFF.